This T cell receptor beta chain was recorded in a study of cytomegalovirus exposure and HLA in healthy donors. Primers included in the PCR were 60 Vbeta and 13 Jbeta primers. Authors' analysis steps: Unique TCR beta chains totaled some 78 million in a later count, with some 10 million of them shared. Repertoires were generated with immunoSEQ multiplex PCR, while TCRdb's copy carries only in-frame clones and drops some. V and J calls plus clone size are reproduced from that table; the DNA served to infer D and trimming. The table records about 110,000 clones, almost 70% of them present only once. Between the trimmed V and J ends, which lost 5 bases and 0 bases, there was a span of 17 bases. This CDR3 has 17 amino acids. Germline V lookup: CDR1 SGHTA, CDR2 FQGTGA. About this clone: What it recognizes is unknown.

Study-level points and caveats: A later analysis linked more than 15,000 TCR beta sequences to HLA alleles at 0.05 false discovery rate. In a later analysis, most CMV-associated TCR beta chains appeared HLA-restricted. TCR beta chain V- and J-gene trimming was linked, in a later analysis, to a missense variant in DCLRE1C.

This TCR was sampled from a man younger than 40 in good health and CMV-seronegative. Sequenced material: PBMCs. V is TRBV7-3 and J is TRBJ2-4; a weak D match, TRBD2 (6 bases). The CDR3 spells CASSMTSASIAKNIQYF. As DNA, the CDR3 is TGTGCCAGCAGCATGACTAGTGCGAGCATAGCCAAAAACATTCAGTACTTC.